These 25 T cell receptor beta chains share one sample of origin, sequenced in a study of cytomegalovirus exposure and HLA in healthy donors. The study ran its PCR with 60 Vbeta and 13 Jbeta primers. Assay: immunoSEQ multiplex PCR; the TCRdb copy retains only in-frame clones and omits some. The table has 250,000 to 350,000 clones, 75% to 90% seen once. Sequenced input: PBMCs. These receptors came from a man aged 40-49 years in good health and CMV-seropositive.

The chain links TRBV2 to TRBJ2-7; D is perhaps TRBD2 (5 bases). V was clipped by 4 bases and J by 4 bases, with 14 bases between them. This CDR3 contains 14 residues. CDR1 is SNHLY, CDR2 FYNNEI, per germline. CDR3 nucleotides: TGTGCCAGCAGTGTGTCACTAGACCAGTACGAGCAGTACTTC. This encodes CASSVSLDQYEQYF.

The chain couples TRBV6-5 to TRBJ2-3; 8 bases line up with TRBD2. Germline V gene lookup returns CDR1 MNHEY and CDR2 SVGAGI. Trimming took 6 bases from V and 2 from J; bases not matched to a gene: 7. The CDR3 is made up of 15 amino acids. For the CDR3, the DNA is TGTGCCAGCAGGCTGCGCGGGAGGATCACAGATACGCAGTATTTT. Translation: CASRLRGRITDTQYF.

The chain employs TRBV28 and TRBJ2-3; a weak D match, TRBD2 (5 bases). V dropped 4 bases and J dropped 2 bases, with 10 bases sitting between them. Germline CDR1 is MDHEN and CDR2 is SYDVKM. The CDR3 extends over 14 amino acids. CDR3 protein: CASSSRRHTDTQYF. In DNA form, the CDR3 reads TGTGCCAGCAGTTCAAGGAGGCACACAGATACGCAGTATTTT.

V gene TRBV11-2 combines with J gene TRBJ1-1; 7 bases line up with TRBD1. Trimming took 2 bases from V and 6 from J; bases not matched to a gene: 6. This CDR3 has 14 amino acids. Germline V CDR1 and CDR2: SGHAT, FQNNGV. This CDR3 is CASSLIAGGAEAFF. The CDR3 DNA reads TGTGCCAGCAGCTTAATAGCAGGGGGTGCTGAAGCTTTCTTT.

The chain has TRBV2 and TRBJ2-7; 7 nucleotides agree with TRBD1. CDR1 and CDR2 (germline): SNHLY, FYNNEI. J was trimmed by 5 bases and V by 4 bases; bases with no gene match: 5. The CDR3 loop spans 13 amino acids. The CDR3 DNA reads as TGTGCCAGCAGTGGCCAGGGGGACCACGAGCAGTACTTC. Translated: CASSGQGDHEQYF.

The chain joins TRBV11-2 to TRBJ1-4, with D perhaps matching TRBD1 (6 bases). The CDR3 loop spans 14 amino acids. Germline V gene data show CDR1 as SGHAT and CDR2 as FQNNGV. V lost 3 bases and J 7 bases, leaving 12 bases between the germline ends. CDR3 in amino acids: CASSFSGGREKLFF. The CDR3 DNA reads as TGTGCCAGCAGCTTTTCCGGGGGGCGTGAAAAACTGTTTTTT. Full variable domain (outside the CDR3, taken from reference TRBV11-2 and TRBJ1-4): EAGVAQSPRYKIIEKRQSVAFWCNPISGHATLYWYQQILGQGPKLLIQFQNNGVVDDSQLPKDRFSAERLKGVDSTLKIQPAKLEDSAVYLCASSFSGGREKLFFGSGTQLSVL.

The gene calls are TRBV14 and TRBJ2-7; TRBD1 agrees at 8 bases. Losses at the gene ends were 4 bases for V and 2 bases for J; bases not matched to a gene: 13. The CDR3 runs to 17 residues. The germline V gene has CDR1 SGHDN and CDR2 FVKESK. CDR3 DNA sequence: TGTGCCAGCAGCCGGGAGATTTTTCGGGACAGGCCCTACGAGCAGTACTTC. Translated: CASSREIFRDRPYEQYF.

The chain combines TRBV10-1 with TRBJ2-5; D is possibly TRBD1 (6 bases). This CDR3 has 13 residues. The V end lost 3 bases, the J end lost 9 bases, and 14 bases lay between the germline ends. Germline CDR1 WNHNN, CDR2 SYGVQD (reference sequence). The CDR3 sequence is CASSDNRVESQYF. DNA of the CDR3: TGCGCCAGCAGTGATAACAGGGTTGAATCCCAGTACTTC.

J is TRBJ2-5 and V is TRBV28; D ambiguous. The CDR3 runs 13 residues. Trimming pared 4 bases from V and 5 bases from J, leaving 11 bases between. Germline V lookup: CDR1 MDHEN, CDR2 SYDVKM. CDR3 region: CASSSQDRETQYF. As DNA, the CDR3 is TGTGCCAGCAGTTCTCAGGATCGGGAGACCCAGTACTTC. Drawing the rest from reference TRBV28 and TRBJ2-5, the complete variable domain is DVKVTQSSRYLVKRTGEKVFLECVQDMDHENMFWYRQDPGLGLRLIYFSYDVKMKEKGDIPEGYSVSREKKERFSLILESASTNQTSMYLCASSSQDRETQYFGPGTRLLVL.

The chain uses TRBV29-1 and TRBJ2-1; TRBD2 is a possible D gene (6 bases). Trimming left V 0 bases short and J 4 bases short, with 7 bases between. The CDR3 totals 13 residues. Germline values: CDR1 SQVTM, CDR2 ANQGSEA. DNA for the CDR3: TGCAGCGTTGAAGATCGGGGGTACAATGAGCAGTTCTTC. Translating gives CSVEDRGYNEQFF.

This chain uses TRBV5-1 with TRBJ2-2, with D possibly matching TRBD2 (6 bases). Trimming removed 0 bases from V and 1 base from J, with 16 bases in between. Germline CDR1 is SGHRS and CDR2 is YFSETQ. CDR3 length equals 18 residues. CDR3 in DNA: TGCGCCAGCAGCTTGGGACGTCTGGGGGGACGGAACACCGGGGAGCTGTTTTTT. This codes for CASSLGRLGGRNTGELFF.

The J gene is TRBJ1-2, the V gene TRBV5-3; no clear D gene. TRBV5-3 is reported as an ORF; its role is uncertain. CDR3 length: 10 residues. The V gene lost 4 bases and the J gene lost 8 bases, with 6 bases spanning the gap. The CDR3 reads CARSRGGYTF. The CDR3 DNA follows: TGTGCCAGAAGCCGCGGGGGCTACACCTTC.

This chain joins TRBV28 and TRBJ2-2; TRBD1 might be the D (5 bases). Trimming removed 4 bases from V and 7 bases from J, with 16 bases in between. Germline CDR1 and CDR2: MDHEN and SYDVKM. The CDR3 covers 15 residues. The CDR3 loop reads CASSSQALGVGELFF. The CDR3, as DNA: TGTGCCAGCAGTTCCCAGGCCCTAGGGGTCGGGGAGCTGTTTTTT.

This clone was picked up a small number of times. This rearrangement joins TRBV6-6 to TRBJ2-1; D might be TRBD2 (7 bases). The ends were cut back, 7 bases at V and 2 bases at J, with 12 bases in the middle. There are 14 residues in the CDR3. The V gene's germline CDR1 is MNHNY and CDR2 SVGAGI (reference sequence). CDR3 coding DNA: TGTGCCAGCACGGCGGGGGCAACCTACAATGAGCAGTTCTTC. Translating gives CASTAGATYNEQFF.

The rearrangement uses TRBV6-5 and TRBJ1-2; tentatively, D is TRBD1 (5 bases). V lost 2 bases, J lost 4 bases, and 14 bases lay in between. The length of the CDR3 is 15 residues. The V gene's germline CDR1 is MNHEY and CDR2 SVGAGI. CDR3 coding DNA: TGTGCCAGCAGTTACCTCCGGGGGGGAGGCTATGGCTACACCTTC. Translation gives CASSYLRGGGYGYTF.

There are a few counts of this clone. The CDR3 DNA sequence: TGCGCCAGCAGCCAAGATCACAGACACACTGAAGCTTTCTTT. Translated, it gives CASSQDHRHTEAFF. The rearrangement links TRBV4-3 to TRBJ1-1; D is unclear. In germline, CDR1 is LGHNA, CDR2 YSLEER. This CDR3 contains 14 residues. Trimming removed 0 bases at V and 3 bases at J, with 8 bases between.

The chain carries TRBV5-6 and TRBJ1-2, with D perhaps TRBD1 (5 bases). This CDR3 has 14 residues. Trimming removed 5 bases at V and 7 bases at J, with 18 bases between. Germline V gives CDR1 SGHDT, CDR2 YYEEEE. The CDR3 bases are TGTGCCAGCAGTCGTACAGGCGCCGGGGGTGGCTACACCTTC. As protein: CASSRTGAGGGYTF. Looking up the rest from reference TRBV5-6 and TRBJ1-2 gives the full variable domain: DAGVTQSPTHLIKTRGQQVTLRCSPKSGHDTVSWYQQALGQGPQFIFQYYEEEERQRGNFPDRFSGHQFPNYSSELNVNALLLGDSALYLCASSRTGAGGGYTFGSGTRLTVV.

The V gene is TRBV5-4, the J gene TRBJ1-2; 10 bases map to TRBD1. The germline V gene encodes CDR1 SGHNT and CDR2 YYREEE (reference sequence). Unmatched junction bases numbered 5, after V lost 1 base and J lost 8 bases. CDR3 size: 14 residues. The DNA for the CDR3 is TGTGCCAGCAGCTTGACCGGGACAGGGGCAGGCTACACCTTC. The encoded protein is CASSLTGTGAGYTF.

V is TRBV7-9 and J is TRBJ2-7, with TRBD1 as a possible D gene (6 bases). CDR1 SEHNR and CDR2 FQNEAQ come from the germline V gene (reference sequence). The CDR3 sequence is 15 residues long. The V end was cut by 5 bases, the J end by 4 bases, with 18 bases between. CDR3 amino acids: CASSPGPGVGYEQYF. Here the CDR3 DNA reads TGTGCCAGCAGCCCCGGCCCAGGGGTAGGGTACGAGCAGTACTTC.

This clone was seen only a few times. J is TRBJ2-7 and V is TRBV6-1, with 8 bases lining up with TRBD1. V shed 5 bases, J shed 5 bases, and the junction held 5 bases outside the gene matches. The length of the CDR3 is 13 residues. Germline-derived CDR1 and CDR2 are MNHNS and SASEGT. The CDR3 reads CASSRQGTDEQYF. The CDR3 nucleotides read TGTGCCAGCAGTCGACAGGGGACCGACGAGCAGTACTTC.

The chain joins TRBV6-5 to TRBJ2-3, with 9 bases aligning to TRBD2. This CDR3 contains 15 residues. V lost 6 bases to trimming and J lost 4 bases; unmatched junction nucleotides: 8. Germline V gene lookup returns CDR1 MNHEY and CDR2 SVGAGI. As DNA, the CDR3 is TGTGCCAGCAGGCGGCTAGCGGGACTCTCAGATACGCAGTATTTT. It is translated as CASRRLAGLSDTQYF.

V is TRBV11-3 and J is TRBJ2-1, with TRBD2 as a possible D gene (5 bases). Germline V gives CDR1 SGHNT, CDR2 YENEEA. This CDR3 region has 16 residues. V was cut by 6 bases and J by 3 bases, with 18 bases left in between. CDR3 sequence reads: CASSPMGAEHYNEQFF. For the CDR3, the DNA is TGTGCCAGCAGTCCCATGGGAGCGGAGCACTACAATGAGCAGTTCTTC.

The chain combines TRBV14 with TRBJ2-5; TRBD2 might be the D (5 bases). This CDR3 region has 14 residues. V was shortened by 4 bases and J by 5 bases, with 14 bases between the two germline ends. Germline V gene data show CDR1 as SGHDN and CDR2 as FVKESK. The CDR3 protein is CASSPDARVETQYF. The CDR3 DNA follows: TGTGCCAGCAGCCCCGACGCGAGGGTCGAGACCCAGTACTTC.

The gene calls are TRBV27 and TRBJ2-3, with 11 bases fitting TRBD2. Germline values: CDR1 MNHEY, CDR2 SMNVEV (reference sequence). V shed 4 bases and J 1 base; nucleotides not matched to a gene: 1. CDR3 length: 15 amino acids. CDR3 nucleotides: TGTGCCAGCAGTTCACTAGCGGGAGGCACAGATACGCAGTATTTT. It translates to CASSSLAGGTDTQYF.

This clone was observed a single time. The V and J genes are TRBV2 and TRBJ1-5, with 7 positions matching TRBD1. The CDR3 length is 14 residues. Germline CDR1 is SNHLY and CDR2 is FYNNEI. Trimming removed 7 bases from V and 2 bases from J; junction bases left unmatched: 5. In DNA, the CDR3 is TGTGCCAGCACCTTGGACAGGCGCAATCAGCCCCAGCATTTT. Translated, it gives CASTLDRRNQPQHF.